These 28 T cell receptor beta chains were sequenced from one sample in a study of blood T cell repertoires in COVID-19. Clones were read by immunoSEQ multiplex PCR, and TCRdb kept only the in-frame ones, dropping some. The table lists almost 200,000 clones, roughly 90% of them singletons. Sequencing was done on a sample of PBMCs or T cells enriched from blood (not recorded which). These receptors were obtained from a woman between 18 and 29 years old who had recovered from COVID-19.

This chain links TRBV28 with TRBJ2-2, with D uncertain. This CDR3 has 12 amino acids. Trimming pared 1 base from V and 5 bases from J, leaving 2 bases between. CDR1 is MDHEN and CDR2 is SYDVKM in the germline V gene. CDR3 protein: CASSLSTGELFF. The CDR3 nucleotides are TGTGCCAGCAGTTTATCTACCGGGGAGCTGTTTTTT.

V usage is TRBV30 and J usage is TRBJ1-2; D ambiguous. In germline, CDR1 is GTSNPN, CDR2 SVGIG (reference sequence). V was trimmed by 1 base and J by 7 bases, leaving 13 bases between them. This CDR3 has 13 amino acids. In nucleotides, the CDR3 is TGTGCCTGGAGTGAGACAACTCCAGGTGGCTACACCTTC. Translated: CAWSETTPGGYTF.

Remarks on this clone: The sample contains more than one DNA sequence encoding this CDR3. The V and J genes are TRBV24-1 and TRBJ1-2, with 8 bases that match TRBD1. CDR3 length: 15 amino acids. Germline V lookup: CDR1 KGHDR, CDR2 SFDVKD. With V trimmed by 4 bases and J by 4 bases, 7 bases remained unmatched. The CDR3 region is CATSEPTGGGYGYTF. In DNA, the CDR3 is TGTGCCACCAGTGAACCAACAGGGGGAGGCTATGGCTACACCTTC.

The chain uses TRBV5-1 and TRBJ2-7, with a possible D match to TRBD1 (6 bases). The CDR3 length is 14 residues. Germline V CDR1 and CDR2: SGHRS, YFSETQ. V dropped 0 bases and J dropped 5 bases, with 12 bases sitting between them. This CDR3 reads CASSLAGQIDEQYF. The DNA of the CDR3 is TGCGCCAGCAGCTTGGCGGGACAAATCGACGAGCAGTACTTC.

The chain joins TRBV3-1 (or the pseudogene TRBV3-2) to TRBJ2-3; TRBD1 is a possible D gene (6 bases). There are 13 residues in the CDR3. V dropped 4 bases and J dropped 4 bases, with 9 bases sitting between them. Germline lookup yields CDR1 LGHDT and CDR2 YNNKEL (reference sequence). The CDR3 reads CASSLQGADTQYF. The DNA of the CDR3 is TGTGCCAGCAGCCTACAGGGAGCAGATACGCAGTATTTT.

J is TRBJ1-2 and V is TRBV12-3 or TRBV12-4; the match to TRBD1 covers 8 bases. V dropped 2 bases and J dropped 8; count of bases not matched to a gene: 4. The CDR3 extends over 13 amino acids. The CDR3 bases are TGTGCCAGCAGTTTATCGGACAGGGCCGGCTACACCTTC. As protein: CASSLSDRAGYTF.

The chain couples TRBV2 to TRBJ2-7; 11 bases agree with TRBD2. The CDR3 totals 13 residues. Trimming cost V 10 bases and J 3 bases; bases outside gene matches: 5. Germline V CDR1 and CDR2: SNHLY, FYNNEI. The CDR3, as DNA: TGTGCCATCCGCGGGACTAGCGGCTACGAGCAGTACTTC. Translating it yields CAIRGTSGYEQYF.

V and J are TRBV28 and TRBJ1-1; TRBD1 might be the D (5 bases). The length of the CDR3 is 14 residues. Trimming shortened V by 6 bases and J by 3 bases, and 14 bases separated the two germline ends. CDR1 is MDHEN, CDR2 SYDVKM, per germline. The CDR3 region has the DNA TGTGCCAGCAGGGGGAGTCGGGGGGACACTGAAGCTTTCTTT. It specifies CASRGSRGDTEAFF.

This clone was observed a handful of times. The chain links TRBV9 to TRBJ1-2, with TRBD1 matching over 7 bases. Germline V CDR1 and CDR2: SGDLS, YYNGEE. The CDR3 consists of 14 residues. Trimming removed 4 bases from V and 3 bases from J; junction bases left unmatched: 6. The CDR3: CASSTGQSDYGYTF. In DNA form, the CDR3 reads TGTGCCAGCAGCACGGGACAGAGTGACTATGGCTACACCTTC.

The CDR3: CASTLGGPDNSPLHF. In DNA, the CDR3 is TGTGCCAGCACCCTGGGGGGGCCCGATAATTCACCCCTCCACTTT. The V call is TRBV27, the J call TRBJ1-6; a possible D gene is TRBD1 (6 bases). CDR3 size: 15 residues. Trimming cost V 7 bases and J 5 bases, with 15 bases left between them. The germline V gene encodes CDR1 MNHEY and CDR2 SMNVEV (reference sequence).

This sequence joins TRBV15 and TRBJ2-3, with D tentatively TRBD1 (6 bases). V was clipped by 3 bases and J by 6 bases, with 25 bases between them. The length of the CDR3 is 18 residues. Germline V lookup: CDR1 LNHNV, CDR2 YYDKDF (reference sequence). CDR3 sequence (DNA): TGTGCCACCAGCAGCTGGGCTATAGGCAGGGGTGTATCGGATACGCAGTATTTT. It is translated as CATSSWAIGRGVSDTQYF.

With regard to this clone: This same CDR3 is encoded by further DNA sequences in the sample. This sequence joins TRBV9 and TRBJ2-6; D is uncertain. Trimming cost V 0 bases and J 1 base, with 8 bases left between them. Germline V gene data show CDR1 as SGDLS and CDR2 as YYNGEE. This CDR3 comprises 16 residues. The DNA for the CDR3 is TGTGCCAGCAGCGTAGCCGCCGGGTCTGGGGCCAACGTCCTGACTTTC. It is translated as CASSVAAGSGANVLTF.

This clone was seen a single time. V is TRBV11-2 and J is TRBJ1-6, with D unresolved. This CDR3 comprises 16 residues. Per the germline V gene, CDR1 is SGHAT and CDR2 is FQNNGV. V was pared by 5 bases and J by 7 bases, with 18 bases between. CDR3 DNA sequence: TGTGCCAGCAGCCCCCCGGGCTGGGAGGGAAATTCACCCCTCCACTTT. It specifies CASSPPGWEGNSPLHF.

This sequence joins TRBV7-9 and TRBJ2-1; perhaps TRBD1 as D (6 bases). The CDR3 contains 17 residues. Germline loops: CDR1 SEHNR, CDR2 FQNEAQ (reference sequence). V shed 2 bases and J shed 4 bases, with 18 bases lying between them. The CDR3 nucleotides read TGTGCCAGCAGCTTATCTATTACGGGACACCGATACAATGAGCAGTTCTTC. As protein: CASSLSITGHRYNEQFF.

The J gene is TRBJ1-5, the V gene TRBV6-5, with 10 positions matching TRBD1. The CDR3 is made up of 14 amino acids. Looked up from germline, CDR1 is MNHEY and CDR2 is SVGAGI. J lost 9 bases, V lost 5 bases, and 7 bases had no gene match. The CDR3 region is CASSTTGGVLPQHF. In DNA form, the CDR3 reads TGTGCCAGCAGTACGACAGGGGGCGTGCTGCCCCAGCATTTT.

The CDR3, as DNA: TGTGCCACCAGTGATTCGGGACAGGGGAGCAATCAGCCCCAGCATTTT. Translating gives CATSDSGQGSNQPQHF. The chain links TRBV24-1 to TRBJ1-5, with TRBD1 identical over 10 bases. This CDR3 is 16 amino acids long. Trimming removed 2 bases from V and 1 base from J; junction bases left unmatched: 1. The V gene's germline CDR1 is KGHDR and CDR2 SFDVKD.

The CDR3 protein is CASSHRESDYGYTF. The CDR3 region has the DNA TGTGCCAGCTCCCACAGGGAGTCGGACTATGGCTACACCTTC. This chain connects TRBV18 to TRBJ1-2; D is possibly TRBD1 (6 bases). The CDR3 length is 14 residues. Germline V gene lookup returns CDR1 KGHSH and CDR2 LQKENI. Trimming took off 6 bases at V and 3 bases at J, with 14 bases between the two ends.

The chain joins TRBV28 to TRBJ1-2; 10 bases align to TRBD1. The CDR3 has 13 amino acids. V shed 6 bases and J 8 bases; nucleotides not matched to a gene: 6. CDR1 and CDR2 (germline): MDHEN, SYDVKM. The CDR3 region is CASRGGQGGGYTF. The CDR3 DNA sequence: TGTGCCAGCAGGGGAGGACAGGGGGGAGGCTACACCTTC.

The chain recombines TRBV2 with TRBJ2-7; 10 bases fit TRBD1. Germline assignment: CDR1 SNHLY and CDR2 FYNNEI. CDR3 length: 19 amino acids. V was pared by 8 bases and J by 0 bases, with 19 bases of the junction left unmatched. CDR3 coding DNA: TGTGCCAGCTCGATCGGCCGGGACAGGGGAGCTACCAGCTCCTACGAGCAGTACTTC. Its protein product is CASSIGRDRGATSSYEQYF.

The chain joins TRBV7-9 to TRBJ1-2; no firm D call. Germline V lookup: CDR1 SEHNR, CDR2 FQNEAQ (reference sequence). V lost 2 bases, J lost 12 bases, and 22 bases lay in between. The CDR3 runs to 15 residues. CDR3 nucleotides: TGTGCCAGCAGCTTAATCCCAGGAGGGTGGCGAGGAGACACCTTC. Amino acids: CASSLIPGGWRGDTF.

V gene TRBV7-8 combines with J gene TRBJ1-6; D unclear. The CDR3 spans 14 residues. Trimming pared 5 bases from V and 8 bases from J, leaving 13 bases between. Germline V gene lookup returns CDR1 SGHVS and CDR2 FQNEAQ. The CDR3 DNA reads as TGTGCCAGCAGCGCCCGGGATCCCTATTCACCCCTCCACTTT. Protein: CASSARDPYSPLHF.

The chain combines TRBV2 with TRBJ2-7, with TRBD1 matching over 9 bases. The trim removed 4 bases at V and 3 bases at J, leaving 16 bases unmatched. Germline assignment: CDR1 SNHLY and CDR2 FYNNEI. CDR3 length equals 18 residues. The CDR3 is CASSVQGVRTGDFYEQYF. CDR3 sequence (DNA): TGTGCCAGCAGTGTCCAAGGGGTTAGGACAGGGGATTTCTACGAGCAGTACTTC.

The gene calls are TRBV10-3 and TRBJ2-3; 9 positions match TRBD2. This CDR3 comprises 14 residues. V shed 4 bases and J 5 bases; nucleotides not matched to a gene: 4. The germline V gene encodes CDR1 ENHRY and CDR2 SYGVKD. CDR3 in amino acids: CAISGSGGQDTQYF. The CDR3 DNA is TGTGCCATCAGTGGGAGCGGGGGGCAAGATACGCAGTATTTT.

This sequence joins TRBV19 and TRBJ2-7, with TRBD1 matching over 8 bases. The length of the CDR3 is 15 residues. CDR1 is LNHDA and CDR2 is SQIVND in the germline V gene (reference sequence). The junction had 5 bases not matched to a gene; V was cut back by 4 bases and J by 0 bases. CDR3 nucleotides: TGTGCCAGTAGTAAGGGACAGGCTAGCTCCTACGAGCAGTACTTC. Protein product: CASSKGQASSYEQYF.

The gene calls are TRBV7-9 and TRBJ2-5, with 8 bases that match TRBD1. Trimming removed 5 bases from V and 0 bases from J; junction bases left unmatched: 14. CDR1 is SEHNR, CDR2 FQNEAQ, per germline (reference sequence). CDR3 size: 18 residues. The CDR3 sequence is CASSPPDWVGQDQETQYF. CDR3 nucleotides: TGTGCCAGCAGCCCTCCTGATTGGGTGGGACAGGACCAAGAGACCCAGTACTTC.

The genes are TRBV3-1 (or the pseudogene TRBV3-2) and TRBJ1-2; TRBD1 might be the D (5 bases). V lost 1 base and J 5 bases, leaving 14 bases between the germline ends. Germline V lookup: CDR1 LGHDT, CDR2 YNNKEL (reference sequence). The CDR3 runs to 15 residues. Here the CDR3 reads CASSQGGRGRYGYTF. The CDR3 bases are TGTGCCAGCAGCCAAGGGGGGAGGGGAAGGTATGGCTACACCTTC.

The chain has TRBV15 and TRBJ1-2; D gene ambiguous. The CDR3 runs 15 residues. V lost 4 bases and J 8 bases, leaving 20 bases between the germline ends. Germline loops: CDR1 LNHNV, CDR2 YYDKDF (reference sequence). The CDR3 sequence is CATSKLDGRGSGYTF. The CDR3 DNA reads as TGTGCCACCAGCAAATTGGACGGTCGGGGATCCGGCTACACCTTC.

This sequence joins TRBV29-1 and TRBJ2-3, with D possibly being TRBD2 (7 bases). Germline V gene data show CDR1 as SQVTM and CDR2 as ANQGSEA. V was shortened by 2 bases and J by 1 base, with 13 bases between the two germline ends. This CDR3 has 15 amino acids. DNA of the CDR3: TGCAGCGTTGAAAGGGGGGGGCGAGGCACAGATACGCAGTATTTT. Translation: CSVERGGRGTDTQYF.